This TCR beta chain was sequenced in a study of blood T cell repertoires in COVID-19. About the study: The origin of the acute and convalescent COVID-19 samples was the United States, Italy and Spain. Nucleic acid was either cDNA or gDNA, and it came from T cells, B-cell-depleted T cells, or PBMCs.

Original methodology: Amplification of reference gene primers provided the estimated nucleated cell counts. The protocol was immunoSEQ multiplex PCR, while the TCRdb copy is restricted to in-frame clones and leaves out a portion. V, J and clone size were drawn from that table, and D and trimming were deduced from the DNA. The repertoire includes 61,000 or so clones, approximately 82% of them detected once, and about 3.5% sits in the top ten. The length of the CDR3 is 14 residues. V dropped 5 bases and J dropped 7 bases, with 15 bases sitting between them. Germline CDR1 reads MDHEN; CDR2 reads SYDVKM.

The source material was peripheral blood. The clonotype comes from a woman aged 80 or older with acute or convalescent COVID-19. V and J are TRBV28 and TRBJ2-1; D uncertain. Here the CDR3 DNA reads TGTGCCAGCAGTCCTTCAGGAATTGGTAATGAGCAGTTCTTC. This translates into CASSPSGIGNEQFF.